This T cell receptor beta chain is from a study of T cells in Graves' hyperthyroidism and ophthalmopathy. The study's findings and limits: In the blood, most expanded thyroid clonotypes above 0.001 appeared as well. A model of 13 V-J pairs discriminated ophthalmopathy from stable hyperthyroidism.

From under 12 ml of fresh peripheral blood, PBMCs were isolated. Trimming cost V 2 bases and J 3 bases, with 10 bases left between them. Per germline, CDR1 MDHEN and CDR2 SYDVKM. The length of the CDR3 is 15 residues. RNA transcripts gave rise to amplified TCR beta CDR3 regions. First-round RT-PCR targeting the TCR CDR3 was performed with the HTBI primer set. TCRdb called the multiplex PCR reads again in MiXCR, with one record for every CDR3 protein. The sample contains around 610,000 distinct CDR3 sequences, around 15% of which appear only once. In its sample, this clonotype was seen many times. Its antigen is not identified.

V and J are TRBV28 and TRBJ2-2; D tentatively fits TRBD1 or TRBD2 (5 bases each). The sample comprised blood. This receptor was obtained from a woman aged 40 to 55 with Graves' ophthalmopathy. This CDR3 is CASSLLGAHTGELFF. The CDR3, as DNA: TGTGCCAGCAGTTTACTCGGGGCTCACACCGGGGAGCTGTTTTTT.